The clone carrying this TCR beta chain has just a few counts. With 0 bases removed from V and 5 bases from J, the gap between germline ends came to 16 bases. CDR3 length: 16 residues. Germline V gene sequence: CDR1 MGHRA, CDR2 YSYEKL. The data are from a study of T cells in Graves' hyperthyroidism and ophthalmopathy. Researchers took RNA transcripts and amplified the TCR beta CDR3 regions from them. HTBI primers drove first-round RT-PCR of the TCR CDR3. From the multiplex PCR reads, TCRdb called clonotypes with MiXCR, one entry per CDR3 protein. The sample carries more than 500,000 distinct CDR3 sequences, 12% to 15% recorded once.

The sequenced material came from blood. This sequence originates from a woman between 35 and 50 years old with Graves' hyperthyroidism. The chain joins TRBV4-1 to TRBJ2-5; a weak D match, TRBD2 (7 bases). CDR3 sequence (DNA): TGCGCCAGCAGCCAAGAATTACAGGGAGGGGTGGAGACCCAGTACTTC. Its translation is CASSQELQGGVETQYF.